This T cell receptor (beta chain) was recovered during a study of early T cells in non-severe SARS-CoV-2 infection. TCRdb used MiXCR to reprocess the 5' RACE reads, holding one entry per CDR3 protein. The data contain about 60,000 distinct CDR3 sequences, around 5.2% of them singletons. This clonotype was found many times. The ends lost 1 base at V and 14 bases at J; junction bases unmatched: 6. The CDR3 spans 13 residues. Germline CDR1 and CDR2: SGHTA and FQGNSA. Specimen: whole blood. The chain is built from TRBV7-2 and TRBJ2-1; TRBD2 matches at 9 bases. The clonotype was recovered from an adult who was a healthcare worker with PCR-confirmed SARS-CoV-2 infection or an uninfected control (not recorded which). CDR3 DNA: TGTGCCAGCAGCTTAGACTCCCTAGCGGGGAAGTTCTTC. It encodes CASSLDSLAGKFF.